Listed here are 15 T cell receptor beta chains from one sample, sequenced in a study of blood T cell repertoires in COVID-19. Using immunoSEQ multiplex PCR, the repertoire was profiled, and TCRdb retains in-frame clones only, with some absent. The data contain around 190,000 clones, 88% of them singletons. Input material: peripheral blood. These receptors came from a man between 18 and 29 years old with active or convalescent COVID-19.

This chain uses TRBV4-1 with TRBJ2-7; D ambiguous. Germline CDR1 and CDR2: MGHRA and YSYEKL. The CDR3 extends over 15 amino acids. The ends were cut back, 1 base at V and 1 base at J, with 11 bases in the middle. The CDR3 spells CASSQGSTTSYEQYF. Written as DNA, the CDR3 is TGCGCCAGCAGCCAAGGAAGCACCACTTCCTACGAGCAGTACTTC.

This chain joins TRBV30 and TRBJ1-1; D unresolved. This CDR3 has 12 amino acids. The V gene's germline CDR1 is GTSNPN and CDR2 SVGIG (reference sequence). V lost 2 bases to trimming and J lost 5 bases, with 9 bases between them. CDR3 DNA sequence: TGTGCCTGGAGTCCCGAGACAACTGAAGCTTTCTTT. Amino acid sequence: CAWSPETTEAFF.

The CDR3 DNA follows: TGTGCCACCCGGGGAGGGCTATCCTACGAGCAGTACTTC. This codes for CATRGGLSYEQYF. The gene calls are TRBV2 and TRBJ2-7; 7 bases are shared with TRBD2. CDR1 SNHLY and CDR2 FYNNEI come from the germline V gene. CDR3 size: 13 residues. V dropped 10 bases and J dropped 1; count of bases not matched to a gene: 7.

The gene calls are TRBV2 and TRBJ1-1, with TRBD1 matching over 8 bases. Germline-derived CDR1 and CDR2 are SNHLY and FYNNEI. The CDR3 spans 16 residues. V was pared by 1 base and J by 0 bases, with 4 bases of the junction left unmatched. DNA for the CDR3: TGTGCCAGCAGTGAAGAGCCGGGACAGGTGAACACTGAAGCTTTCTTT. This codes for CASSEEPGQVNTEAFF.

V and J are TRBV19 and TRBJ1-6; 7 positions match TRBD1. The CDR3 contains 15 residues. J was trimmed by 10 bases and V by 6 bases; bases with no gene match: 12. CDR1 is LNHDA and CDR2 is SQIVND in the germline V gene (reference sequence). CDR3: CASSVQGSSKSPLHF. In nucleotides, the CDR3 is TGTGCCAGTAGCGTACAGGGGTCTTCTAAATCACCCCTCCACTTT.

The chain links TRBV11-2 to TRBJ2-1; TRBD2 matches at 12 bases. CDR1 and CDR2 (germline): SGHAT, FQNNGV. V lost 4 bases, J lost 7 bases, and 11 bases stayed unmatched. The CDR3 has 17 amino acids. CDR3 nucleotides: TGTGCCAGCAGCTCCCCGCTCCTAGCGGGAGGGAGGAATGAGCAGTTCTTC. Translation gives CASSSPLLAGGRNEQFF. The full variable domain, with the rest looked up from reference TRBV11-2 and TRBJ2-1, is EAGVAQSPRYKIIEKRQSVAFWCNPISGHATLYWYQQILGQGPKLLIQFQNNGVVDDSQLPKDRFSAERLKGVDSTLKIQPAKLEDSAVYLCASSSPLLAGGRNEQFFGPGTRLTVL.

This chain uses TRBV27 with TRBJ1-4; 7 bases are shared with TRBD1. Unmatched junction bases numbered 2, after V lost 4 bases and J lost 0 bases. This CDR3 has 15 amino acids. The germline gives CDR1 MNHEY, CDR2 SMNVEV (reference sequence). CDR3 sequence (DNA): TGTGCCAGCAGTTCCACAGGGGCAACTAATGAAAAACTGTTTTTT. Amino acid sequence: CASSSTGATNEKLFF.

This sequence joins TRBV9 and TRBJ2-7, with 8 bases that match TRBD2. There are 14 residues in the CDR3. Germline V gives CDR1 SGDLS, CDR2 YYNGEE. J was trimmed by 6 bases and V by 0 bases; bases with no gene match: 5. Written as DNA, the CDR3 is TGTGCCAGCAGCGTAGCGGGAGGGCCTACCGAGCAGTACTTC. Its protein product is CASSVAGGPTEQYF.

The chain is built from TRBV19 and TRBJ1-5, with D possibly matching TRBD1 (5 bases). The CDR3 has 13 amino acids. V was shortened by 4 bases and J by 3 bases, with 7 bases between the two germline ends. Germline CDR1 LNHDA, CDR2 SQIVND (reference sequence). CDR3 in DNA: TGTGCCAGTAGTAGACAGTTCAATCAGCCCCAGCATTTT. Translating it yields CASSRQFNQPQHF. The full variable domain, rest sourced from reference TRBV19 and TRBJ1-5, is DGGITQSPKYLFRKEGQNVTLSCEQNLNHDAMYWYRQDPGQGLRLIYYSQIVNDFQKGDIAEGYSVSREKKESFPLTVTSAQKNPTAFYLCASSRQFNQPQHFGDGTRLSIL.

V usage is TRBV10-1 and J usage is TRBJ2-3; 7 nucleotides align to TRBD2. Per the germline V gene, CDR1 is WNHNN and CDR2 is SYGVQD (reference sequence). V dropped 3 bases and J dropped 2; count of bases not matched to a gene: 5. The CDR3 spans 15 residues. This chain's CDR3 is CASSDTGGFTDTQYF. Here the CDR3 DNA reads TGCGCCAGCAGTGACACCGGGGGGTTCACAGATACGCAGTATTTT.

The chain links TRBV3-1 (or the pseudogene TRBV3-2) to TRBJ1-2; maybe TRBD1 (6 bases). V was trimmed by 5 bases and J by 7 bases, leaving 17 bases between them. CDR3 length: 14 residues. Germline V gene lookup returns CDR1 LGHDT and CDR2 YNNKEL (reference sequence). The DNA of the CDR3 is TGTGCCAGCAGCTCAAGCGGGGGCTCGGGTGGCTACACCTTC. This gives the protein CASSSSGGSGGYTF.

The V and J genes are TRBV7-9 and TRBJ1-1; a possible D gene is TRBD1 (6 bases). V was pared by 5 bases and J by 11 bases, with 15 bases between. Looked up from germline, CDR1 is SEHNR and CDR2 is FQNEAQ (reference sequence). The CDR3 spans 12 residues. The CDR3: CASSDPGQLAFF. For the CDR3, the DNA is TGTGCCAGCAGCGACCCGGGACAATTGGCTTTCTTT.

This rearrangement joins TRBV5-6 to TRBJ2-1, with D hard to call. This CDR3 spans 13 amino acids. CDR1 is SGHDT, CDR2 YYEEEE, per germline. Trimming removed 4 bases from V and 5 bases from J, with 10 bases in between. CDR3 sequence: CASSLPADNEQFF. The DNA of the CDR3 is TGTGCCAGCAGCCTTCCCGCAGACAATGAGCAGTTCTTC.

The CDR3 DNA is TGTGCCAGCAGCTCCCGAGGAAGCGGGGGGAAGACCCAGTACTTC. This translates into CASSSRGSGGKTQYF. This chain links TRBV7-9 with TRBJ2-5; 9 nucleotides line up with TRBD2. The CDR3 length is 15 residues. Germline CDR1 reads SEHNR; CDR2 reads FQNEAQ (reference sequence). J lost 6 bases, V lost 4 bases, and 9 bases had no gene match. Together with reference TRBV7-9 and TRBJ2-5, the CDR3 gives the full variable domain: DTGVSQNPRHKITKRGQNVTFRCDPISEHNRLYWYRQTLGQGPEFLTYFQNEAQLEKSRLLSDRFSAERPKGSFSTLEIQRTEQGDSAMYLCASSSRGSGGKTQYFGPGTRLLVL.

The chain couples TRBV2 to TRBJ2-2; 8 bases line up with TRBD2. The germline V gene has CDR1 SNHLY and CDR2 FYNNEI. This CDR3 spans 16 amino acids. The junction had 8 bases not matched to a gene; V was cut back by 1 base and J by 7 bases. The CDR3: CASSEEGGRFGGELFF. In nucleotides, the CDR3 is TGTGCCAGCAGTGAAGAGGGCGGGAGGTTCGGCGGGGAGCTGTTTTTT.